This T cell receptor beta chain derives from a study of T cell responses to AZD1222 COVID-19 vaccine. Findings of the study overall: Spike-specific TCR repertoires showed rising breadth and depth after two AZD1222 doses. At 160-218 and 743-854, vaccine-associated CD4 TCRs were dominant, and they spanned spike. Nearly half of unique spike-specific TCRs reportedly avoided B.1.351 and B.1.1.7 mutated regions.

The data were produced by immunoSEQ multiplex PCR, yet TCRdb's version contains in-frame clones alone and is incomplete. This table has roughly 80,000 clones, about nine tenths appearing once. This clone was counted a single time. Its antigen is unidentified. This TCR was sampled from an adult in good health. Sequences were derived from peripheral blood, sampled on day 0 of AZD1222 vaccination.

In DNA form, the CDR3 reads TGTGCCAGCAGCTTAGTGGCGCGGAGCTACAATGAGCAGTTCTTC. It is translated as CASSLVARSYNEQFF. This chain links TRBV11-3 with TRBJ2-1; D remains unclear. The germline CDR1 and CDR2 sequences are SGHNT and YENEEA. The CDR3 is 15 residues long. Trimming left V 1 base short and J 3 bases short, with 10 bases between.